Listed here are 22 T cell receptor beta chains from one sample, sequenced in a study of T-cell reconstitution after alpha-beta-depleted transplantation in children. Preparation of the TCRbeta library was carried out with unique molecular identifiers. TCRdb ran MiXCR on the PCR reads and lists one entry per CDR3 protein. Of hundreds of thousands of distinct CDR3 sequences detected, more than 9% appear once; the ten largest clones hold roughly 4%. The source was PBMCs from the stem cell graft donor, collected from the stem cell graft. The receptors stem from a human donor who donated a stem cell graft to a child with acute myeloid leukemia.

This chain uses TRBV27 with TRBJ2-7, with D possibly TRBD1 on 6 matching bases. CDR3 length: 15 amino acids. Germline lookup yields CDR1 MNHEY and CDR2 SMNVEV (reference sequence). Trimming cost V 2 bases and J 0 bases, with 11 bases left between them. CDR3 DNA: TGTGCCAGCAGTTTACACAGGGCGAGCTCCTACGAGCAGTACTTC. Translation: CASSLHRASSYEQYF.

This clonotype was recorded a few times. The chain is built from TRBV3-1 and TRBJ2-1; D gene uncertain. Germline V gene data show CDR1 as LGHDT and CDR2 as YNNKEL (reference sequence). The CDR3 runs to 13 residues. Trimming removed 0 bases at V and 10 bases at J, with 10 bases between. CDR3: CASSQDSVGEQFF. The CDR3 region has the DNA TGTGCCAGCAGCCAAGATAGTGTAGGGGAGCAGTTCTTC.

The chain is built from TRBV27 and TRBJ2-6; D perhaps matches TRBD1 (6 bases). The V end was cut by 4 bases, the J end by 0 bases, with 7 bases between. The CDR3 loop spans 15 amino acids. From germline, CDR1 is MNHEY and CDR2 SMNVEV (reference sequence). CDR3 region: CASSWTASGANVLTF. The CDR3 DNA reads TGTGCCAGCAGTTGGACAGCCTCTGGGGCCAACGTCCTGACTTTC.

This rearrangement joins TRBV29-1 to TRBJ1-3; 7 bases align to TRBD1. The CDR3 runs to 14 residues. V was pared by 4 bases and J by 2 bases, with 5 bases of the junction left unmatched. Germline CDR1 reads SQVTM; CDR2 reads ANQGSEA. This CDR3 reads CSVGRQGAGNTIYF. The CDR3 DNA sequence: TGCAGCGTTGGGAGACAGGGAGCTGGAAACACCATATATTTT. The variable domain in full, completed from reference TRBV29-1 and TRBJ1-3, reads SAVISQKPSRDICQRGTSLTIQCQVDSQVTMMFWYRQQPGQSLTLIATANQGSEATYESGFVIDKFPISRPNLTFSTLTVSNMSPEDSSIYLCSVGRQGAGNTIYFGEGSWLTVV.

This clonotype was picked up many times. The CDR3 is CASSYGLDREQYF. DNA of the CDR3: TGTGCCAGCAGTTACGGGCTAGACCGCGAGCAGTACTTC. The chain couples TRBV6-5 to TRBJ2-7; D unresolved. This CDR3 comprises 13 residues. Germline CDR1 is MNHEY and CDR2 is SVGAGI. V was trimmed by 2 bases and J by 6 bases, leaving 11 bases between them.

This clonotype occurred a few times. The CDR3 sequence is CASSPGLAAHEQFF. The DNA of the CDR3 is TGTGCCAGCTCACCGGGGCTAGCGGCACATGAGCAGTTCTTC. The chain combines TRBV18 with TRBJ2-1; 7 bases are shared with TRBD2. The CDR3 covers 14 residues. J was trimmed by 8 bases and V by 3 bases; bases with no gene match: 7. Germline-derived CDR1 and CDR2 are KGHSH and LQKENI.

The chain joins TRBV5-1 to TRBJ2-7; the D is unclear. Germline V gene sequence: CDR1 SGHRS, CDR2 YFSETQ. Between the trimmed V and J ends, which lost 0 bases and 2 bases, there was a span of 9 bases. This CDR3 is 14 amino acids long. The CDR3: CASSLVIDTYEQYF. The CDR3 nucleotides are TGCGCCAGCAGCTTGGTTATCGATACCTACGAGCAGTACTTC.

The chain combines TRBV4-2 with TRBJ2-3, with TRBD2 matching 7 bases. Germline-derived CDR1 and CDR2 are LGHNA and YNFKEQ. The ends lost 0 bases at V and 4 bases at J; junction bases unmatched: 10. The CDR3 contains 17 residues. The CDR3 nucleotides are TGTGCCAGCAGCCAAGATGGGAGGGCCCCTCCACCAGATACGCAGTATTTT. It is translated as CASSQDGRAPPPDTQYF.

This clonotype was seen repeatedly, ten times or more. The chain carries TRBV24-1 and TRBJ2-3; D remains ambiguous. The CDR3 extends over 14 amino acids. Germline lookup yields CDR1 KGHDR and CDR2 SFDVKD. Trimming took off 1 base at V and 4 bases at J, with 8 bases between the two ends. In DNA form, the CDR3 reads TGTGCCACCAGTGATTTCCGTGGGGCAGATACGCAGTATTTT. It yields the protein CATSDFRGADTQYF.

This clonotype has a count of ten or more. This chain links TRBV5-1 with TRBJ2-1, with D possibly matching TRBD2 (6 bases). Looked up from germline, CDR1 is SGHRS and CDR2 is YFSETQ. V lost 4 bases, J lost 3 bases, and 14 bases lay in between. This CDR3 has 15 residues. Written as DNA, the CDR3 is TGCGCCAGCAGCACGACTAGTTCGAACTACAATGAGCAGTTCTTC. It yields the protein CASSTTSSNYNEQFF.

This chain uses TRBV7-6 with TRBJ2-7; TRBD2 matches 8 bases. After removal of 1 base from V and 6 bases from J, the junction contained 8 bases not matched to a gene. The CDR3 spans 15 residues. In germline, CDR1 is SGHVS, CDR2 FNYEAQ. Written as DNA, the CDR3 is TGTGCCAGCAGCTTAGGTGCGGGAGGATCAGGCGAGCAGTACTTC. Protein sequence: CASSLGAGGSGEQYF.

This clonotype has more than one count but fewer than ten. The chain recombines TRBV20-1 with TRBJ1-5; 12 bases align to TRBD1. Germline loops: CDR1 DFQATT, CDR2 SNEGSKA (reference sequence). V was pared by 0 bases and J by 1 base, with 13 bases of the junction left unmatched. This CDR3 contains 20 residues. CDR3 loop: CSAREARDRGLMISNQPQHF. The CDR3 nucleotides read TGCAGTGCTAGAGAGGCCCGGGACAGGGGGCTCATGATAAGCAATCAGCCCCAGCATTTT.

The chain carries TRBV6-2 or TRBV6-3 and TRBJ2-3; 7 bases agree with TRBD2. Germline values: CDR1 MNHEY, CDR2 SVGEGT. J was trimmed by 5 bases and V by 6 bases; bases with no gene match: 2. This CDR3 contains 12 residues. The chain's CDR3 is CASSKREDTQYF. The CDR3 DNA reads as TGTGCCAGCAGCAAGCGGGAAGATACGCAGTATTTT.

Only a few counts were recorded for this clonotype. CDR3 loop: CASSTWTSGIDEQYF. The CDR3 bases are TGTGCCAGCAGCACCTGGACTAGCGGGATCGACGAGCAGTACTTC. This sequence joins TRBV7-8 and TRBJ2-7; 12 positions agree with TRBD2. From germline, CDR1 is SGHVS and CDR2 FQNEAQ. The CDR3 sequence is 15 residues long. With V trimmed by 5 bases and J by 5 bases, 7 bases remained unmatched.

This sequence joins TRBV10-3 and TRBJ2-7; TRBD1 aligns across 7 bases. V gave up 4 bases and J gave up 1 base; unmatched junction bases: 10. The CDR3 is 16 residues long. CDR1 is ENHRY and CDR2 is SYGVKD in the germline V gene. The CDR3, as DNA: TGTGCCATCAGTGTCTTAGGGGGCGGGCTATCCTACGAGCAGTACTTC. It codes for CAISVLGGGLSYEQYF.

This clonotype was counted ten times or more. V gene TRBV6-5 combines with J gene TRBJ1-1; D remains ambiguous. The CDR3 totals 14 residues. CDR1 is MNHEY and CDR2 is SVGAGI in the germline V gene. V dropped 4 bases and J dropped 5 bases, with 14 bases sitting between them. The DNA for the CDR3 is TGTGCCAGCAGTTCCGCGAGCGGGAGAACTGAAGCTTTCTTT. This sequence encodes CASSSASGRTEAFF.

Many counts were recorded for this clonotype. CDR3 bases: TGTGCCAGCAGCCCCAGCAGGGAACGTGGCTACACCTTC. Translation: CASSPSRERGYTF. V and J are TRBV7-6 and TRBJ1-2, with a possible D match to TRBD1 (5 bases). The CDR3 consists of 13 residues. Germline V gives CDR1 SGHVS, CDR2 FNYEAQ. Trimming took off 5 bases at V and 7 bases at J, with 14 bases between the two ends.

This clonotype is a singleton in its sample. The DNA of the CDR3 is TGTGCCAGCAGGAGAGCGGGGTCCTACGAGCAGTACTTC. It yields the protein CASRRAGSYEQYF. The gene calls are TRBV28 and TRBJ2-7, with 7 bases fitting TRBD2. The length of the CDR3 is 13 residues. V was clipped by 6 bases and J by 1 base; unmatched bases: 3. Looked up from germline, CDR1 is MDHEN and CDR2 is SYDVKM.

The J gene is TRBJ2-5, the V gene TRBV14; 9 bases are a match to TRBD2. Looked up from germline, CDR1 is SGHDN and CDR2 is FVKESK. V lost 3 bases and J lost 2; bases outside the gene matches: 7. This CDR3 is 16 amino acids long. The CDR3 sequence: CASSQGMTSGQETQYF. DNA of the CDR3: TGTGCCAGCAGCCAGGGTATGACTAGCGGTCAAGAGACCCAGTACTTC.

The chain combines TRBV20-1 with TRBJ2-3; 7 positions agree with TRBD1. Germline V gene lookup returns CDR1 DFQATT and CDR2 SNEGSKA (reference sequence). The CDR3 length is 15 residues. With V trimmed by 5 bases and J by 4 bases, 12 bases remained unmatched. CDR3 sequence (DNA): TGCAGTGCTTTACGAAACAGGGGAATGGCAGATACGCAGTATTTT. As protein: CSALRNRGMADTQYF.

The rearrangement uses TRBV6-1 and TRBJ2-7; D assignment may be TRBD1 or TRBD2 (5 bases each). Germline loops: CDR1 MNHNS, CDR2 SASEGT. The CDR3 totals 15 residues. V gave up 1 base and J gave up 2 bases, with 12 bases separating them. The CDR3 DNA sequence: TGTGCCAGCAGTGAAGTTGGGACCGGCCCCTACGAGCAGTACTTC. Translated, it gives CASSEVGTGPYEQYF.

J is TRBJ2-4 and V is TRBV7-9; D is possibly TRBD1 or TRBD2 (5 bases each). The CDR3 sequence is 17 residues long. The germline V and J ends were trimmed by 5 bases and 1 base, with 18 bases remaining between them. CDR1 SEHNR and CDR2 FQNEAQ come from the germline V gene (reference sequence). This CDR3 reads CASSPLGRGPAKNIQYF. The DNA of the CDR3 is TGTGCCAGCAGCCCCTTGGGTAGGGGACCTGCCAAAAACATTCAGTACTTC.